Listed here is a single T cell receptor (beta chain). What it recognizes is unknown. The germline CDR1 and CDR2 sequences are MNHNS and SASEGT. The CDR3 runs to 15 residues. Deletions cut 2 bases from V and 5 bases from J, with 13 bases between. These data originate in a study of OX40 agonist ivuxolimab in advanced cancers. Study as a whole: Patients undergoing dose escalation presented with hepatocellular carcinoma, melanoma, renal cell or head and neck cancer. Partial responses were seen in three patients, one with hepatocellular carcinoma and two with cutaneous melanoma. Study findings and constraints: The mean number of expanded clones was higher in CD8+ T cells than in CD4+.

Exclusion of a patient followed from autoimmune disease history or systemic immunosuppression. Data came from immunoSEQ multiplex PCR; TCRdb stores just in-frame clones and leaves some out. This sample has about 12,000 clones; 81% occur once, and the top ten carry 11% to 15%. The TCR originated in an adult with an advanced solid tumor such as melanoma, head and neck, liver or kidney cancer. The sequencing used CD4+ or CD8+ T cells sorted from blood, collected in a trial of the OX40 agonist ivuxolimab. This chain uses TRBV6-1 with TRBJ1-5; possibly TRBD1 for D (6 bases). Written as DNA, the CDR3 is TGTGCCAGCAGTGAACCCGGCAGGGGACATCAGCCCCAGCATTTT. It codes for CASSEPGRGHQPQHF.